Listed below are T cell receptor beta chains from one sample, sequenced in a study of blood T cell repertoires in COVID-19. Here immunoSEQ multiplex PCR was the method, and the copy in TCRdb shows in-frame clones only, minus some. Of 200,000 or so clones in the sample, more than 75% were seen once. Sequenced sample: peripheral blood. The receptors originated from a man older than 75 with acute or convalescent COVID-19. Each CDR3 is given with its conserved first and last residue. D genes are given only for firm matches.

D | J | V | CDR3
TRBD1 | TRBJ1-2 | TRBV5-1 | CASSRDRDGYTF
. | TRBJ2-7 | TRBV27 | CASSLQYLGADEQYF
TRBD2 | TRBJ2-6 | TRBV5-1 | CASRTLAGGYSGANVLTF
. | TRBJ1-5 | TRBV24-1 | CATRETGNQPQHF
. | TRBJ1-1 | TRBV6-6 | CATGRVQTTEAFF
TRBD1 | TRBJ1-5 | TRBV19 | CASSTAGTAGNQPQHF
TRBD2 | TRBJ2-2 | TRBV7-6 | CASSPLAELTGELFF
TRBD2 | TRBJ2-3 | TRBV6-6 | CASRSGTSGRDTQYF
. | TRBJ1-2 | TRBV5-1 | CASSFDRGSYGYTF
TRBD1 | TRBJ1-2 | TRBV10-3 | CAISEFTGGNYGYTF
TRBD2 | TRBJ2-1 | TRBV2 | CASSAELAEQFF